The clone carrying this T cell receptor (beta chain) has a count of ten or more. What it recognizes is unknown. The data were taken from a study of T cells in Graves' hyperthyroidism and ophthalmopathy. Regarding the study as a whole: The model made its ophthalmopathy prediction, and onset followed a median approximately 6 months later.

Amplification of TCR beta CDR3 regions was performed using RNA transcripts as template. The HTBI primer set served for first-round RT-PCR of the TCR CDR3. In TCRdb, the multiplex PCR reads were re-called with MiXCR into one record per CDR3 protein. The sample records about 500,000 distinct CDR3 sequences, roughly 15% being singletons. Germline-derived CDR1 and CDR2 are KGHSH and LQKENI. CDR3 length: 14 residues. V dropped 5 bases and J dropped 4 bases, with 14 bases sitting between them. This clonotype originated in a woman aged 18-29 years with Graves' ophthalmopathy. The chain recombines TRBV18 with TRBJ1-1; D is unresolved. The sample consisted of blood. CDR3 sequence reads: CASSSSVSGTEAFF. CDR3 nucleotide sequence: TGTGCCAGCTCATCATCGGTATCGGGCACTGAAGCTTTCTTT. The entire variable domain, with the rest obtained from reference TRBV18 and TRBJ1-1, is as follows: NAGVMQNPRHLVRRRGQEARLRCSPMKGHSHVYWYRQLPEEGLKFMVYLQKENIIDESGMPKERFSAEFPKEGPSILRIQQVVRGDSAAYFCASSSSVSGTEAFFGQGTRLTVV.